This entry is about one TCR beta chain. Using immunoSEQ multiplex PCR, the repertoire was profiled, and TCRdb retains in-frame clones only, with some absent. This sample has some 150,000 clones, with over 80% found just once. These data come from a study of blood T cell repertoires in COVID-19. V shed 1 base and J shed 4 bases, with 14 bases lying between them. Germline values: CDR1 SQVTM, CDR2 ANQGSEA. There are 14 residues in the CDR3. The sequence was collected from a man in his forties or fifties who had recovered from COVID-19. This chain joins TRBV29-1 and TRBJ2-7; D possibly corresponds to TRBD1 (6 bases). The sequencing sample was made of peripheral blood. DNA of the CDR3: TGCAGCGTTGAAGGGGGGCGGAATAGGTACGAGCAGTACTTC. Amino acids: CSVEGGRNRYEQYF.